This T cell receptor (beta chain) is drawn from a study of blood T cell repertoires in COVID-19. Looked up from germline, CDR1 is MNHEY and CDR2 is SVGAGI. The CDR3 has 13 residues. The trim removed 8 bases at V and 7 bases at J, leaving 9 bases unmatched. Generated by immunoSEQ multiplex PCR, the TCRdb table keeps only in-frame clones and is missing some. The table lists 60,000 to 80,000 clones, 84% of them singletons. Sequencing was performed on peripheral blood. This chain connects TRBV6-5 to TRBJ2-7; 9 positions agree with TRBD2. This TCR was sampled from a man aged 50-60 years with active COVID-19. The CDR3 sequence is CASGGEREEEQYF. The CDR3 region has the DNA TGTGCCAGCGGAGGTGAGCGGGAGGAGGAGCAGTACTTC.